The present T cell receptor beta chain was sequenced within a study of T cells in Graves' hyperthyroidism and ophthalmopathy. Study details: Peripheral blood was drawn at first diagnosis, prior to all treatment.

The germline gives CDR1 SGHDT, CDR2 YYEEEE. V was cut by 0 bases and J by 7 bases, with 5 bases left in between. This CDR3 is built from 12 residues. This clonotype was recorded at least ten times. As yet, its antigen is unknown. Study results and caveats: Most expanded thyroid clonotypes above 0.001 recurred in blood.

Each diagnosis drew on symptoms, thyroxine, TRAb, thyroid ultrasound and orbital computed tomography findings. Out of approximately 10 ml of fresh peripheral blood came the PBMCs. Amplification targeted TCR beta CDR3 regions from RNA transcripts. The HTBI primer set was used in a first-round RT-PCR of the TCR CDR3. TCRdb called the multiplex PCR reads again in MiXCR, with one record for every CDR3 protein. The top ten hold approximately 7.4% of the sample, which has a few hundred thousand distinct CDR3 sequences, about 15% seen once. This clonotype was sampled from a woman aged 30 to 39 with Graves' hyperthyroidism. The chain links TRBV5-6 to TRBJ2-1; D not certain. Sequenced: blood. DNA for the CDR3: TGTGCCAGCAGCTTGGCCTCGAATGAGCAGTTCTTC. It codes for CASSLASNEQFF.